This T cell receptor beta chain derives from a study of CD8 T cells in ankylosing spondylitis. Making the TCR beta libraries involved quantitative 5'-RACE with molecular barcodes. TCRdb called the 5' RACE reads again in MiXCR, with one record for every CDR3 protein. This table has 650,000 to 800,000 distinct CDR3 sequences, over 15% appearing once. Study-wide results and caveats: Some of these motif variants have turned up before, in reports on reactive arthritis synovial fluid and blood. Disease-linked clones had a CD8+ phenotype and relatively low frequency in peripheral blood. Matched ankylosing spondylitis synovial fluid reportedly contained a significantly enriched population of disease-linked clones. In ankylosing spondylitis blood, a motif of roughly 8 highly homologous TCR beta variants appeared characteristic.

Comment on this clonotype: Its cognate antigen is unknown.

The sequence derives from a male donor with ankylosing spondylitis. Source material: blood, either unsorted or a sorted T cell fraction (not recorded which).

The CDR3 nucleotides read TGTGCCAGCAGCCCTGCCCGGGACCGTCAGTTCTTC. Its translation: CASSPARDRQFF. This chain uses TRBV9 with TRBJ2-1, with D perhaps matching TRBD1 or TRBD2 (5 bases each). The germline CDR1 and CDR2 sequences are SGDLS and YYNGEE. The CDR3 is 12 residues long. The V end lost 4 bases, the J end lost 13 bases, and 15 bases lay between the germline ends. The variable domain in full, with the rest retrieved from reference TRBV9 and TRBJ2-1, is DSGVTQTPKHLITATGQRVTLRCSPRSGDLSVYWYQQSLDQGLQFLIQYYNGEERAKGNILERFSAQQFPDLHSELNLSSLELGDSALYFCASSPARDRQFFGPGTRLTVL.